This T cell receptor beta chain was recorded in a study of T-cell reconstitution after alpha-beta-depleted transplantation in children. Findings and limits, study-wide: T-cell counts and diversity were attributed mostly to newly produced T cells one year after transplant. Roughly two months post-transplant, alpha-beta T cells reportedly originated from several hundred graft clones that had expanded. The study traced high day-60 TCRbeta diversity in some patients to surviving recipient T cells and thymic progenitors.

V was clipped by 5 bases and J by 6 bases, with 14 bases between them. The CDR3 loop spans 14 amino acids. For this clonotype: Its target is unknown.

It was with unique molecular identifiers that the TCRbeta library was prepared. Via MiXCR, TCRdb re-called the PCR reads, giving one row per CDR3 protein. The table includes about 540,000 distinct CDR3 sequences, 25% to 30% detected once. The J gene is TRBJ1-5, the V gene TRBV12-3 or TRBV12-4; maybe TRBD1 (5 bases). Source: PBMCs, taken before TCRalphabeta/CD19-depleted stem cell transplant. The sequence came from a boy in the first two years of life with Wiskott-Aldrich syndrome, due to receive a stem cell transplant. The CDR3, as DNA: TGTGCCAGCAGTAAACAGGTGGAAAGTCAGCCCCAGCATTTT. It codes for CASSKQVESQPQHF.